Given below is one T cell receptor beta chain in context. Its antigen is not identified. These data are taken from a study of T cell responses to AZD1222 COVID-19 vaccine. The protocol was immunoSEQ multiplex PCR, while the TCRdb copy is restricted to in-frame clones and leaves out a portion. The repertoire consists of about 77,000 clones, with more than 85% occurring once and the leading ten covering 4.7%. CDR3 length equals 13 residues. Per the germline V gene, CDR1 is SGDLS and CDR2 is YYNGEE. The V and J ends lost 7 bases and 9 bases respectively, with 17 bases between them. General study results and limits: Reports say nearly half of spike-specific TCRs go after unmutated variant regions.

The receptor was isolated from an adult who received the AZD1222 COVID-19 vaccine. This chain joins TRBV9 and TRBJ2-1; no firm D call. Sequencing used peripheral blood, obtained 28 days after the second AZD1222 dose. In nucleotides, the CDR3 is TGTGCCAGCGGGAAGCCCGCTTCCCCTGAGCAGTTCTTC. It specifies CASGKPASPEQFF.